This TCR beta chain was captured by sequencing in a study of blood T cell repertoires in COVID-19. Study at large: Both acute and convalescent COVID-19 samples were obtained from the United States, Italy and Spain.

After removal of 4 bases from V and 2 bases from J, the junction contained 4 bases not matched to a gene. This CDR3 contains 14 residues. Germline V gene lookup returns CDR1 SGHDN and CDR2 FVKESK. The protocol was immunoSEQ multiplex PCR, while the TCRdb copy is restricted to in-frame clones and leaves out a portion. Of 90,000 to 100,000 clones listed, about 80% are singletons. V is TRBV14 and J is TRBJ1-2; 7 nucleotides match TRBD1. The receptor comes from an elderly man with acute or convalescent COVID-19. The specimen sequenced was peripheral blood. CDR3 nucleotide sequence: TGTGCCAGCAGCCGCCGACAGGGAAACTATGGCTACACCTTC. It codes for CASSRRQGNYGYTF. Combining the CDR3 with reference TRBV14 and TRBJ1-2 gives the whole variable domain EAGVTQFPSHSVIEKGQTVTLRCDPISGHDNLYWYRRVMGKEIKFLLHFVKESKQDESGMPNNRFLAERTGGTYSTLKVQPAELEDSGVYFCASSRRQGNYGYTFGSGTRLTVV.